A selection of T cell receptor beta chains follows, all from one sample in a study of regulatory dendritic cells for organ transplantation. Sequenced by immunoSEQ multiplex PCR; TCRdb stores in-frame clones only, minus some. This table has 30,000 or so clones, approximately 77% appearing once. Input material: naive CD8+ T cells from blood. Every receptor here comes from a human donor in good health. The CDR3 runs from the conserved cysteine through the conserved F or W. The D gene is left open where the match is weak. Where a row states a size, it is once, few, many or the class of an expanded clone; other rows omit it.

v_call,j_call,clone_size,d_call,cdr3_length,cdr3_aa,cdr3_nt
TRBV5-8,TRBJ1-1,NA,NA,11,CASSWHTEAFF,TGTGCCAGCAGCTGGCACACTGAAGCTTTCTTT
TRBV7-6,TRBJ2-5,once,TRBD2,16,CASSLITSGVLGAQYF,TGTGCCAGCAGCTTAATAACTAGCGGGGTCCTCGGGGCCCAGTACTTC
TRBV7-8,TRBJ1-4,few,NA,15,CASSLEGQGGEKLFF,TGTGCCAGCAGCTTAGAGGGGCAGGGCGGTGAAAAACTGTTTTTT
TRBV4-3,TRBJ1-4,NA,NA,15,CASSQGSQGGEKLFF,TGCGCCAGCAGCCAAGGATCACAGGGTGGGGAAAAACTGTTTTTT
TRBV7-7,TRBJ1-4,NA,TRBD1,15,CASSERTGFGEKLFF,TGTGCCAGCAGCGAGCGGACAGGGTTCGGCGAAAAACTGTTTTTT
TRBV19,TRBJ1-5,NA,TRBD1,16,CASGTGGLLANQPQHF,TGTGCCAGCGGGACAGGGGGGTTGTTAGCAAATCAGCCCCAGCATTTT
TRBV5-5,TRBJ1-1,NA,NA,14,CASTPGRESIEAFF,TGTGCCAGCACCCCAGGGAGGGAATCCATTGAAGCTTTCTTT
TRBV12-5,TRBJ2-3,NA,NA,16,CASGSGQNPSTDTQYF,TGTGCTAGTGGTTCAGGACAGAACCCTAGCACAGATACGCAGTATTTT
TRBV12-5,TRBJ2-1,NA,NA,15,CASGPPEVRDREQFF,TGTGCTAGTGGCCCCCCCGAGGTGAGGGATCGCGAGCAGTTCTTC
TRBV6-5,TRBJ1-5,NA,NA,12,CASSGGGQPQHF,TGTGCCAGCAGCGGGGGAGGTCAGCCCCAGCATTTT
TRBV15,TRBJ2-1,NA,TRBD2,15,CATNLAGTTYNEQFF,TGTGCCACCAACCTGGCAGGGACTACCTACAATGAGCAGTTCTTC
TRBV19,TRBJ2-7,NA,TRBD1,14,CASSSGQGGYEQYF,TGTGCCAGTAGCTCTGGACAGGGGGGATACGAGCAGTACTTC
TRBV4-2,TRBJ2-5,few,NA,18,CASSQDSPSGRYQETQYF,TGTGCCAGCAGCCAAGATTCCCCCAGCGGGCGGTACCAAGAGACCCAGTACTTC
TRBV11-2,TRBJ2-1,few,TRBD2,15,CASSKGLAGGNEQFF,TGTGCCAGCAGCAAGGGACTAGCGGGAGGCAATGAGCAGTTCTTC
TRBV4-3,TRBJ2-5,NA,TRBD2,15,CASSQGLAGSKTQYF,TGCGCCAGCAGCCAAGGACTAGCGGGGTCAAAGACCCAGTACTTC
TRBV13,TRBJ2-1,NA,NA,14,CASSPGVNYNEQFF,TGTGCCAGCAGCCCGGGGGTGAACTACAATGAGCAGTTCTTC
TRBV21-1,TRBJ2-5,NA,NA,12,CAIQEGQETQYF,TGCGCCATCCAAGAGGGACAGGAGACCCAGTACTTC
TRBV5-6,TRBJ1-1,NA,NA,12,CASSSGIAEAFF,TGTGCCAGCAGTTCGGGGATTGCTGAAGCTTTCTTT
TRBV5-1,TRBJ1-1,NA,NA,13,CASSLDWTEVAFF,TGCGCCAGCAGCTTGGATTGGACAGAGGTAGCTTTCTTT
TRBV7-7,TRBJ1-1,few,NA,13,CASSSKRGAEAFF,TGTGCCAGCAGCTCCAAGCGGGGGGCTGAAGCTTTCTTT
TRBV7-6,TRBJ2-1,NA,TRBD2,18,CASSRTSGGDIRSNEQFF,TGTGCCAGCAGCAGGACTAGCGGGGGAGACATACGGAGCAATGAGCAGTTCTTC
TRBV9,TRBJ1-5,NA,NA,14,CASSLQGEGQPQHF,TGTGCCAGCAGCCTACAGGGAGAAGGGCAGCCCCAGCATTTT
TRBV19,TRBJ1-1,NA,NA,16,CASSTTGFGVNTEAFF,TGTGCCAGTAGTACAACAGGGTTCGGGGTCAACACTGAAGCTTTCTTT
TRBV29-1,TRBJ2-7,NA,TRBD1,16,CSVEDRGQGISYEQYF,TGCAGCGTTGAAGACCGGGGACAGGGTATCTCCTACGAGCAGTACTTC
TRBV13,TRBJ1-2,NA,TRBD1,16,CASSYHRDRGLDGYTF,TGTGCCAGCAGCTACCACCGGGACAGGGGGCTCGATGGCTACACCTTC
TRBV9,TRBJ1-2,NA,NA,17,CASSGGVKVQGVYGYTF,TGTGCCAGCAGCGGGGGGGTCAAGGTCCAGGGAGTTTATGGCTACACCTTC
TRBV7-9,TRBJ2-3,NA,NA,17,CASSLDKSGSDLDTQYF,TGTGCCAGCAGCTTAGACAAAAGCGGATCGGACTTGGATACGCAGTATTTT
TRBV4-1,TRBJ1-2,NA,TRBD1,14,CASSTGTGLYGYTF,TGCGCCAGCAGCACCGGGACAGGACTCTATGGCTACACCTTC
TRBV7-9,TRBJ2-7,NA,TRBD2,13,CASSLRGGEEQYF,TGTGCCAGCAGCTTACGGGGGGGAGAAGAGCAGTACTTC
TRBV7-6,TRBJ2-7,NA,TRBD1,16,CASSRGSVTGAYEQYF,TGTGCCAGCAGCCGCGGGTCCGTGACAGGGGCCTACGAGCAGTACTTC
TRBV6-5,TRBJ1-2,NA,NA,13,CASNNGGPGGYTF,TGTGCCAGCAATAATGGGGGCCCTGGAGGCTACACCTTC
TRBV9,TRBJ2-1,NA,TRBD1,16,CASSINRDRYNNEQFF,TGTGCCAGCAGCATAAACCGGGACAGGTACAACAATGAGCAGTTCTTC
TRBV5-1,TRBJ1-6,NA,NA,15,CASSSHRDTPGPLHF,TGCGCCAGCAGCTCTCACCGGGACACCCCCGGACCCCTCCACTTT
TRBV7-3,TRBJ2-7,NA,NA,15,CASSPPGLSSYEQYF,TGTGCCAGCAGTCCTCCGGGACTGAGCTCCTACGAGCAGTACTTC
TRBV5-3,TRBJ1-6,NA,TRBD1,18,CARSLAGFRGRGNSPLHF,TGTGCCAGAAGCTTGGCGGGTTTTAGGGGGCGTGGGAATTCACCCCTCCACTTT
TRBV7-2,TRBJ1-1,NA,NA,15,CASSQRLRLNTEAFF,TGTGCCAGCAGCCAAAGACTTCGACTGAACACTGAAGCTTTCTTT
TRBV5-4,TRBJ2-3,NA,TRBD1,17,CASSLETGVPSTDTQYF,TGTGCCAGCAGCTTGGAGACAGGGGTCCCTAGCACAGATACGCAGTATTTT
TRBV4-2,TRBJ1-2,NA,NA,16,CASSQEPGGEGDGYTF,TGTGCCAGCAGCCAAGAGCCTGGGGGGGAAGGTGATGGCTACACCTTC
TRBV6-5,TRBJ1-1,NA,TRBD1,15,CASSYTTGLKTEAFF,TGTGCCAGCAGTTACACGACAGGGTTGAAGACTGAAGCTTTCTTT
TRBV7-9,TRBJ2-5,NA,TRBD1,16,CASSTPTGEPQETQYF,TGTGCCAGCAGCACTCCGACAGGGGAACCCCAAGAGACCCAGTACTTC
TRBV9,TRBJ2-3,NA,NA,16,CASSLGGGLGTDTQYF,TGTGCCAGCAGCCTTGGTGGAGGCTTGGGCACAGATACGCAGTATTTT
TRBV27,TRBJ2-1,NA,NA,14,CASTQAVANNEQFF,TGTGCCAGCACCCAGGCAGTAGCGAACAATGAGCAGTTCTTC
TRBV2,TRBJ1-5,NA,NA,15,CASSGVGASNQPQHF,TGTGCCAGCAGTGGAGTGGGGGCCAGCAATCAGCCCCAGCATTTT
TRBV11-3,TRBJ1-1,NA,TRBD1,16,CASSPTFRGENTEAFF,TGTGCCAGCAGCCCCACCTTCAGGGGGGAGAACACTGAAGCTTTCTTT